The 9 T cell receptor beta chains reported below all come from one sample, sequenced in a study of early T cells in non-severe SARS-CoV-2 infection. TCRdb redid the calling of the 5' RACE reads with MiXCR, one entry per CDR3 protein. The profile shows about 23,000 distinct CDR3 sequences, roughly 4.7% of them singletons. Sequencing was carried out using whole blood. The receptors were gathered from an adult who was a healthcare worker with PCR-confirmed SARS-CoV-2 infection or an uninfected control (not recorded which).

This clonotype came up many times. This rearrangement joins TRBV10-3 to TRBJ2-5; 7 bases match TRBD1. J gave up 1 base and V 7 bases, and 9 bases lay outside the gene matches. Germline lookup yields CDR1 ENHRY and CDR2 SYGVKD. The CDR3 has 15 residues. The CDR3 loop reads CAIKYRGDPQETQYF. In DNA, the CDR3 is TGTGCCATCAAGTACAGGGGTGACCCCCAAGAGACCCAGTACTTC.

This clonotype was picked up a small number of times. This chain joins TRBV18 and TRBJ2-1; D may be TRBD2 (5 bases). The CDR3 length is 15 residues. The germline V gene has CDR1 KGHSH and CDR2 LQKENI. Between the trimmed V and J ends, which lost 2 bases and 6 bases, there was a span of 14 bases. CDR3 region: CASSPVYGVGNEQFF. The CDR3 DNA reads TGTGCCAGCTCACCAGTCTACGGGGTTGGCAATGAGCAGTTCTTC.

This clonotype was found many times. CDR3 in DNA: TGCGCCAGCAGCATCGGGGGTCCCACAGATACGCAGTATTTT. Protein product: CASSIGGPTDTQYF. This chain uses TRBV5-1 with TRBJ2-3; D is perhaps TRBD2 (6 bases). CDR1 is SGHRS and CDR2 is YFSETQ in the germline V gene. Trimming took 4 bases from V and 2 from J, leaving 11 bases between them. The CDR3 has 14 residues.

The chain employs TRBV15 and TRBJ1-2, with 9 bases aligning to TRBD1. The germline CDR1 and CDR2 sequences are LNHNV and YYDKDF (reference sequence). After removal of 4 bases from V and 5 bases from J, the junction contained 14 bases not matched to a gene. The CDR3 is made up of 17 amino acids. The CDR3: CATSMRTPGQGLYGYTF. As DNA, the CDR3 is TGTGCCACCAGCATGAGAACCCCGGGACAGGGCCTTTATGGCTACACCTTC. Variable domain in full (rest from reference TRBV15 and TRBJ1-2): DAMVIQNPRYQVTQFGKPVTLSCSQTLNHNVMYWYQQKSSQAPKLLFHYYDKDFNNEADTPDNFQSRRPNTSFCFLDIRSPGLGDTAMYLCATSMRTPGQGLYGYTFGSGTRLTVV.

This clonotype occurred a few times. The J gene is TRBJ2-2, the V gene TRBV5-1, with 7 bases identical to TRBD1. Germline V gene sequence: CDR1 SGHRS, CDR2 YFSETQ. After removal of 6 bases from V and 1 base from J, the junction contained 9 bases not matched to a gene. The CDR3 has 16 residues. CDR3 in DNA: TGCGCCAGCACCTATGCCGGGACAGTGAACACCGGGGAGCTGTTTTTT. Protein product: CASTYAGTVNTGELFF.

In this sample, this clonotype turned up many times. The chain combines TRBV30 with TRBJ2-3; D is ambiguous. Germline V gives CDR1 GTSNPN, CDR2 SVGIG (reference sequence). The CDR3 is 12 amino acids. Trimming cost V 2 bases and J 10 bases, with 13 bases left between them. CDR3 amino acids: CAWSPLIGPQYF. DNA for the CDR3: TGTGCCTGGAGTCCCCTCATAGGTCCGCAGTATTTT.

This clonotype was detected many times. The V and J genes are TRBV2 and TRBJ2-7; 7 bases map to TRBD1. CDR1 is SNHLY and CDR2 is FYNNEI in the germline V gene. This CDR3 has 12 residues. V lost 5 bases to trimming and J lost 6 bases; unmatched junction nucleotides: 4. The CDR3 DNA reads TGTGCCAGCAGTAATGGGGACAGCGAGCAGTACTTC. This encodes CASSNGDSEQYF.

At least ten counts were recorded for this clonotype. The rearrangement uses TRBV4-1 and TRBJ2-3; TRBD2 agrees at 7 bases. Germline lookup yields CDR1 MGHRA and CDR2 YSYEKL. The CDR3 is 16 residues long. J was trimmed by 0 bases and V by 4 bases; bases with no gene match: 7. CDR3 bases: TGCGCCAGCAGCCTTGGACTAGGACCCAGCACAGATACGCAGTATTTT. This sequence encodes CASSLGLGPSTDTQYF.

This clonotype has at least ten counts. The rearrangement uses TRBV4-3 and TRBJ2-6; the D is unclear. Trimming removed 1 base at V and 4 bases at J, with 11 bases between. The CDR3 loop spans 16 amino acids. Germline-derived CDR1 and CDR2 are LGHNA and YSLEER. This CDR3 is CASSQVGRSGANVLTF. The CDR3 DNA is TGCGCCAGCAGCCAAGTAGGACGATCGGGGGCCAACGTCCTGACTTTC.